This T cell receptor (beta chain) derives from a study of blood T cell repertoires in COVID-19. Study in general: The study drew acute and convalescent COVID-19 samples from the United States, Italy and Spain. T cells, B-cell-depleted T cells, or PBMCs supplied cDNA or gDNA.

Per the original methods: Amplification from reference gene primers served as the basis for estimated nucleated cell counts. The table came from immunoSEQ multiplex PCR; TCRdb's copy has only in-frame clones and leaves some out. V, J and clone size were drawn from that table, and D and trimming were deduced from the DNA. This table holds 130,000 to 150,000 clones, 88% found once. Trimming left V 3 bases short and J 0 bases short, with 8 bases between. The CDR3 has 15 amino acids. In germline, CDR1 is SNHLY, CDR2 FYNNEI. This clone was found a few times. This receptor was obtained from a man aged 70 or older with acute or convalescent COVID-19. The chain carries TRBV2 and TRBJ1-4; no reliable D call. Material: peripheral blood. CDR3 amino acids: CASSDTAATNEKLFF. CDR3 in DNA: TGTGCCAGCAGTGACACAGCTGCAACTAATGAAAAACTGTTTTTT.